The rows below give T cell receptor beta chains drawn from one sample of a study of cytomegalovirus exposure and HLA in healthy donors. Assay: immunoSEQ multiplex PCR; the TCRdb copy retains only in-frame clones and omits some. This sample has about 130,000 clones, with roughly nine tenths found just once. The source material was PBMCs. Receptors were obtained from a woman between 18 and 29 years old in good health and CMV-seronegative. Both conserved end residues are part of each CDR3. The D gene is left open where the match is weak.

cdr3_aa: CASSFAGQGPDGYTF; d_call: TRBD1; j_call: TRBJ1-2; v_call: TRBV5-1; cdr3_length: 15
cdr3_aa: CASSSTGDLYNEQFF; d_call: .; j_call: TRBJ2-1; v_call: TRBV6-5; cdr3_length: 15
cdr3_aa: CATSSSGTGLYNEQFF; d_call: TRBD1; j_call: TRBJ2-1; v_call: TRBV15; cdr3_length: 16
cdr3_aa: CASKRGSNEKLFF; d_call: .; j_call: TRBJ1-4; v_call: TRBV2; cdr3_length: 13
cdr3_aa: CASSQGGTGGGTEAFF; d_call: TRBD1; j_call: TRBJ1-1; v_call: TRBV4-3; cdr3_length: 16
cdr3_aa: CASSRVGQSNEQFF; d_call: .; j_call: TRBJ2-1; v_call: TRBV19; cdr3_length: 14
cdr3_aa: CASGLVFDRAIRELFF; d_call: TRBD1; j_call: TRBJ2-2; v_call: TRBV12-5; cdr3_length: 16
cdr3_aa: CASSLQTGGQETQYF; d_call: .; j_call: TRBJ2-5; v_call: TRBV7-6; cdr3_length: 15
cdr3_aa: CASSSGRGNQPQHF; d_call: .; j_call: TRBJ1-5; v_call: TRBV28; cdr3_length: 14
cdr3_aa: CAWTGGNQETQYF; d_call: TRBD2; j_call: TRBJ2-5; v_call: TRBV30; cdr3_length: 13
cdr3_aa: CASSGDISYEQYF; d_call: .; j_call: TRBJ2-7; v_call: TRBV18; cdr3_length: 13
cdr3_aa: CASSPRGRDTDTQYF; d_call: TRBD2; j_call: TRBJ2-3; v_call: TRBV6-5; cdr3_length: 15
cdr3_aa: CASSVDSNYGYTF; d_call: .; j_call: TRBJ1-2; v_call: TRBV7-9; cdr3_length: 13
cdr3_aa: CASSSEYGYTF; d_call: .; j_call: TRBJ1-2; v_call: TRBV6-5; cdr3_length: 11
cdr3_aa: CASRDSASTDTQYF; d_call: .; j_call: TRBJ2-3; v_call: TRBV27; cdr3_length: 14
cdr3_aa: CASSQFDFSGANVLTF; d_call: .; j_call: TRBJ2-6; v_call: TRBV27; cdr3_length: 16
cdr3_aa: CASSIEGRGTEAFF; d_call: .; j_call: TRBJ1-1; v_call: TRBV19; cdr3_length: 14
cdr3_aa: CASTAILGGDYNEQFF; d_call: TRBD2; j_call: TRBJ2-1; v_call: TRBV2; cdr3_length: 16
cdr3_aa: CASSLEGGVSEQYF; d_call: .; j_call: TRBJ2-7; v_call: TRBV27; cdr3_length: 14
cdr3_aa: CASSTLRDRDSYEQYF; d_call: TRBD1; j_call: TRBJ2-7; v_call: TRBV28; cdr3_length: 16
cdr3_aa: CASSHASGGQYF; d_call: TRBD2; j_call: TRBJ2-7; v_call: TRBV4-2; cdr3_length: 12
cdr3_aa: CASSITSYNEQFF; d_call: .; j_call: TRBJ2-1; v_call: TRBV5-1; cdr3_length: 13
cdr3_aa: CAWNGDRDYGYTF; d_call: TRBD1; j_call: TRBJ1-2; v_call: TRBV30; cdr3_length: 13
cdr3_aa: CASSPFAGHYEQYF; d_call: .; j_call: TRBJ2-7; v_call: TRBV28; cdr3_length: 14
cdr3_aa: CASSIRTGSGANVLTF; d_call: .; j_call: TRBJ2-6; v_call: TRBV27; cdr3_length: 16
cdr3_aa: CASSVGWTAEAFF; d_call: .; j_call: TRBJ1-1; v_call: TRBV9; cdr3_length: 13
cdr3_aa: CASSPGLSNTDTQYF; d_call: .; j_call: TRBJ2-3; v_call: TRBV7-2; cdr3_length: 15
cdr3_aa: CAWSIWGGETQYF; d_call: TRBD2; j_call: TRBJ2-5; v_call: TRBV30; cdr3_length: 13
cdr3_aa: CASYNPGIWSYGYTF; d_call: .; j_call: TRBJ1-2; v_call: TRBV19; cdr3_length: 15
cdr3_aa: CASSLGDSVDSGEQFF; d_call: TRBD1; j_call: TRBJ2-1; v_call: TRBV5-1; cdr3_length: 16
cdr3_aa: CASSLTGVEQFF; d_call: .; j_call: TRBJ2-1; v_call: TRBV6-4; cdr3_length: 12
cdr3_aa: CASSDPTRGETGNTIYF; d_call: .; j_call: TRBJ1-3; v_call: TRBV25-1; cdr3_length: 17
cdr3_aa: CASSQQGGNEKLFF; d_call: .; j_call: TRBJ1-4; v_call: TRBV28; cdr3_length: 14
cdr3_aa: CASSWGQTTDTQYF; d_call: .; j_call: TRBJ2-3; v_call: TRBV5-1; cdr3_length: 14
cdr3_aa: CASSEPSGSPEQYF; d_call: TRBD2; j_call: TRBJ2-7; v_call: TRBV25-1; cdr3_length: 14
cdr3_aa: CASSLGLGLYTGELFF; d_call: .; j_call: TRBJ2-2; v_call: TRBV27; cdr3_length: 16
cdr3_aa: CAWSASRTGGSTEAFF; d_call: TRBD1; j_call: TRBJ1-1; v_call: TRBV30; cdr3_length: 16
cdr3_aa: CASSPVQGADQPQHF; d_call: TRBD1; j_call: TRBJ1-5; v_call: TRBV4-1; cdr3_length: 15
cdr3_aa: CSVGETGNNEQFF; d_call: .; j_call: TRBJ2-1; v_call: TRBV29-1; cdr3_length: 13
cdr3_aa: CASSQDAHSSYEQYF; d_call: .; j_call: TRBJ2-7; v_call: TRBV4-3; cdr3_length: 15
cdr3_aa: CASRLDTYTGELFF; d_call: .; j_call: TRBJ2-2; v_call: TRBV10-1; cdr3_length: 14
cdr3_aa: CASSQGKGDGYEQYF; d_call: .; j_call: TRBJ2-7; v_call: TRBV4-3; cdr3_length: 15
cdr3_aa: CASSQVDRVGNTEAFF; d_call: TRBD1; j_call: TRBJ1-1; v_call: TRBV14; cdr3_length: 16
cdr3_aa: CASRETGLLGYTF; d_call: .; j_call: TRBJ1-2; v_call: TRBV19; cdr3_length: 13
cdr3_aa: CASRLTGSYEQYF; d_call: .; j_call: TRBJ2-7; v_call: TRBV27; cdr3_length: 13
cdr3_aa: CASSPRDSSGEQYF; d_call: .; j_call: TRBJ2-7; v_call: TRBV7-8; cdr3_length: 14
cdr3_aa: CASSPPGAGGTEAFF; d_call: TRBD1; j_call: TRBJ1-1; v_call: TRBV7-9; cdr3_length: 15
cdr3_aa: CASSLTGATEAFF; d_call: TRBD1; j_call: TRBJ1-1; v_call: TRBV5-4; cdr3_length: 13
cdr3_aa: CASSSGQENTEAFF; d_call: TRBD1; j_call: TRBJ1-1; v_call: TRBV7-6; cdr3_length: 14
cdr3_aa: CASSFFSYNQPQHF; d_call: .; j_call: TRBJ1-5; v_call: TRBV5-6; cdr3_length: 14
cdr3_aa: CASSIQTGAQRGELFF; d_call: TRBD1; j_call: TRBJ2-2; v_call: TRBV11-2; cdr3_length: 16
cdr3_aa: CASSPLERHYGYTF; d_call: .; j_call: TRBJ1-2; v_call: TRBV18; cdr3_length: 14
cdr3_aa: CASRARGDTQYF; d_call: .; j_call: TRBJ2-3; v_call: TRBV2; cdr3_length: 12
cdr3_aa: CACTNRGLREKLFF; d_call: TRBD1; j_call: TRBJ1-4; v_call: TRBV30; cdr3_length: 14
cdr3_aa: CASSLSGSSGNTIYF; d_call: .; j_call: TRBJ1-3; v_call: TRBV5-1; cdr3_length: 15
cdr3_aa: CASSDRDGGYTF; d_call: .; j_call: TRBJ1-2; v_call: TRBV28; cdr3_length: 12
cdr3_aa: CAWKVVGAKGKNTIYF; d_call: .; j_call: TRBJ1-3; v_call: TRBV30; cdr3_length: 16